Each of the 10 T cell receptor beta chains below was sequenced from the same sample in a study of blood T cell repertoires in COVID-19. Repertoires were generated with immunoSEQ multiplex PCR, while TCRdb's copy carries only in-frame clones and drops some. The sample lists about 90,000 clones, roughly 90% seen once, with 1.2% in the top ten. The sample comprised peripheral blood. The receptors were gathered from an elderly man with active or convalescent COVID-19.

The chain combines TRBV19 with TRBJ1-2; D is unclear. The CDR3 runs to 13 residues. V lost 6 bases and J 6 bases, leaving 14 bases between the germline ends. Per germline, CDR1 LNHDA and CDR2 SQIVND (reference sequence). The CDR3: CASREGGRDGYTF. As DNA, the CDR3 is TGTGCCAGTAGGGAGGGAGGTCGCGATGGCTACACCTTC.

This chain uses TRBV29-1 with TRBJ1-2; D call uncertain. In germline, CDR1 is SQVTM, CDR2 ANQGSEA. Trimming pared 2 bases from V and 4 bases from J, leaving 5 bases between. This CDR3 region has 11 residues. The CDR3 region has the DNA TGCAGCGTTGAAATATTCTATGGCTACACCTTC. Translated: CSVEIFYGYTF.

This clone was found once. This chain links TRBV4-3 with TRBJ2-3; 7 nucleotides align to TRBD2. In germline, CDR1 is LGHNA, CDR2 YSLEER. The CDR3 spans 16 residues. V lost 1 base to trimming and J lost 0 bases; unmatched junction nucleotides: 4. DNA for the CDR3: TGCGCCAGCAGCCAAGGACCTAGCGGAAGCACAGATACGCAGTATTTT. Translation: CASSQGPSGSTDTQYF.

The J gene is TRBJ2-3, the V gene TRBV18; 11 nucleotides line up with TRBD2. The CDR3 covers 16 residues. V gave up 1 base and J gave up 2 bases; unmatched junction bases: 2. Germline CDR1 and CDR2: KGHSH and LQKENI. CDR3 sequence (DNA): TGTGCCAGCTCACCACTGACTAGCGGGGACACAGATACGCAGTATTTT. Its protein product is CASSPLTSGDTDTQYF.

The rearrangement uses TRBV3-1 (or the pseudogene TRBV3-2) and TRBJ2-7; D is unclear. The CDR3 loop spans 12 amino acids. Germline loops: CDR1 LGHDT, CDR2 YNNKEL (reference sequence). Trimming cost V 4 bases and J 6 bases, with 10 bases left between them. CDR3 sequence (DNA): TGTGCCAGCAGCCGGGCTGGTGGCGAGCAGTACTTC. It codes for CASSRAGGEQYF.

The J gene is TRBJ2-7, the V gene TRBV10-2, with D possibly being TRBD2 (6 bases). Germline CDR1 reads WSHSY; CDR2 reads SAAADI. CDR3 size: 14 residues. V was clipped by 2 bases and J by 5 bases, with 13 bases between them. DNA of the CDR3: TGCGCCAGCAGTGAGCCGGGAGAGATAAACGAGCAGTACTTC. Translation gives CASSEPGEINEQYF.

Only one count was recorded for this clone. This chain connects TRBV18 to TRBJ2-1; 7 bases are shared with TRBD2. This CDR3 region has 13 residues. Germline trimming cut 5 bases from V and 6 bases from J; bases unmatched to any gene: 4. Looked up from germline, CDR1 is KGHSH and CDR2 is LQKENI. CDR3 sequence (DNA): TGTGCCAGCTCAGAGCCTAGCGGCAATGAGCAGTTCTTC. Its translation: CASSEPSGNEQFF.

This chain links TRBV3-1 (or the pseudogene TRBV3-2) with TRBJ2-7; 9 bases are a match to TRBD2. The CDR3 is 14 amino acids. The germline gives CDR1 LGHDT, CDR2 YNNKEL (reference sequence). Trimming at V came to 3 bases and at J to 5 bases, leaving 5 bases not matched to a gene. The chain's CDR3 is CASSQSGTSNEQYF. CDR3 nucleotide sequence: TGTGCCAGCAGCCAGTCCGGGACTAGCAACGAGCAGTACTTC.

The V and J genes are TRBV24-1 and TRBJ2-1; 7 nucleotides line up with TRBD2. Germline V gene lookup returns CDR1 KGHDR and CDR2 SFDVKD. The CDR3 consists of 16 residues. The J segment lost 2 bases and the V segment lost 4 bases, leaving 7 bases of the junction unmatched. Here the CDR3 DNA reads TGTGCCACCAGTGAAGTCCGGACTAGTACCTACAATGAGCAGTTCTTC. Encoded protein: CATSEVRTSTYNEQFF.

CDR3 in DNA: TGTGCCAGCAGTGAAGGTGACAGGGGGTTCAATGAGCAGTTCTTC. Protein sequence: CASSEGDRGFNEQFF. The chain carries TRBV6-1 and TRBJ2-1; 9 bases match TRBD1. V dropped 1 base and J dropped 6; count of bases not matched to a gene: 4. The CDR3 extends over 15 amino acids. Germline lookup yields CDR1 MNHNS and CDR2 SASEGT.